This TCR beta chain is from a study of blood T cell repertoires in COVID-19. Enrolled during active infection, Seattle patients were then followed longitudinally. Trimming cost V 6 bases and J 4 bases; bases outside gene matches: 7. CDR1 is MDHEN, CDR2 SYDVKM, per germline. This CDR3 is 14 amino acids long. Original handling: Scientists estimated how many nucleated cells there were by amplifying reference gene primers. Clones were sequenced by immunoSEQ multiplex PCR, and TCRdb holds only the in-frame ones, with some missing. The V and J calls and the clone size are those of that table, but D and trimming were determined from the DNA. The sample consists of 300,000 to 400,000 clones, about 89% of them appearing once.

Sequenced material: peripheral blood. V and J are TRBV28 and TRBJ1-2, with 8 bases matching TRBD1. This TCR came from a woman in her fifties or sixties with COVID-19, enrolled during active disease. The CDR3 reads CASSPGGDGYGYTF. The CDR3 nucleotides read TGTGCCAGCAGCCCAGGGGGCGACGGCTATGGCTACACCTTC.